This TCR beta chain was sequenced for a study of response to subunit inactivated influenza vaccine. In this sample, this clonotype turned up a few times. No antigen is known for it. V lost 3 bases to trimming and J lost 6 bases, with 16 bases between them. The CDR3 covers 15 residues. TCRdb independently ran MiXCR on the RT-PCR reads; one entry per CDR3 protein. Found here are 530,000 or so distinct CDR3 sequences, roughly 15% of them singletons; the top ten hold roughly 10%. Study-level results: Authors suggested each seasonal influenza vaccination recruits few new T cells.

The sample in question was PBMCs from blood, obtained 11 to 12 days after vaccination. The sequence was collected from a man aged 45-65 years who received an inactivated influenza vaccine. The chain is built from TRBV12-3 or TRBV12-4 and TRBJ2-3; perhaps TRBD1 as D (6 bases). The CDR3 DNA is TGTGCCAGCAGTTTCGATCCCAGGGGAAAGGATACGCAGTATTTT. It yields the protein CASSFDPRGKDTQYF.